This T cell receptor (beta chain) stems from a study of PD-L1 blockade in urothelial cancer. Across the study: Analysis of the blood was performed 3 weeks (second dose) and 6 weeks after treatment start. Median T cell yield per blood sample was about 150,000 cells.

Time point noted: peripheral blood 6 weeks after treatment start. Germline V CDR1 and CDR2: LGHNA, YNFKEQ. This CDR3 has 16 amino acids. V lost 4 bases and J lost 0, with 13 bases in between. Templates that were synthetic TCR analogs were spiked into each PCR. Repertoires were generated with immunoSEQ multiplex PCR, while TCRdb's copy carries only in-frame clones and drops some. This sample has 35,000 to 45,000 clones, with more than 80% found just once. The rearrangement uses TRBV4-2 and TRBJ2-1, with a possible D match to TRBD2 (6 bases). The input for sequencing was PBMCs, taken around atezolizumab (anti-PD-L1) treatment. The receptor was isolated from a man aged 70 or older with urothelial cancer. This chain's CDR3 is CASSLLGSSSYNEQFF. The CDR3 region has the DNA TGTGCCAGCAGCCTCCTCGGGAGCAGCTCCTACAATGAGCAGTTCTTC.